This T cell receptor beta chain was sequenced during a study of blood T cells in healthy people across ages. A second PCR, run for roughly 7 to 11 cycles, used a sample-barcoded 5' primer plus a J-beta primer mix. Sequencing recovered at least 2.5 million CDR3-containing paired-end reads from each sample. Each CDR3 protein is one row after TCRdb ran MiXCR on the 5' RACE reads. The data contain hundreds of thousands of distinct CDR3 sequences, 40% to 45% of them singletons. Findings and limits, study-wide: Getting older went along with TCR beta diversity per million T cells dropping roughly linearly. Greater diversity and more naive CD4+ cells were seen in long-lived donors than in aged donors.

Concerning this clonotype: Its antigen remains unidentified.

The junction had 8 bases not matched to a gene; V was cut back by 7 bases and J by 3 bases. CDR3 length equals 14 residues. The V gene's germline CDR1 is SGDLS and CDR2 YYNGEE. The receptor was isolated from an elderly man in good health. The V call is TRBV9, the J call TRBJ2-7; 9 bases line up with TRBD2. Specimen: blood. In nucleotides, the CDR3 is TGTGCCAGCGAAGGCGGGGGGGTCCTCTACGAGCAGTACTTC. Its protein product is CASEGGGVLYEQYF.